Following are 14 T cell receptor beta chains from one sample sequenced in a study of blood T cells in healthy people across ages. PCR was performed a second time for roughly 7 to 11 cycles using a sample-barcoded 5' primer and a J-beta primer mix. A single record per CDR3 protein comes from TCRdb applying MiXCR to the 5' RACE reads. The table shows 600,000 to 850,000 distinct CDR3 sequences, with more than 20% occurring only once. The same specimen was also included in a second study, on T cells of mothers and their children.

The sample was blood. The receptor set was obtained from a boy between 5 and 17 years old in good health.

The chain joins TRBV5-1 to TRBJ2-7; 7 nucleotides match TRBD1. The CDR3 spans 15 residues. Germline-derived CDR1 and CDR2 are SGHRS and YFSETQ. V trimming: 0 bases; J trimming: 0 bases; junction bases outside the gene matches: 3. Written as DNA, the CDR3 is TGCGCCAGCAGCTTGGAGGGGGCGTACTCCTACGAGCAGTACTTC. Protein product: CASSLEGAYSYEQYF.

This chain connects TRBV10-3 to TRBJ2-3; 11 nucleotides align to TRBD2. The CDR3 extends over 16 amino acids. CDR1 is ENHRY and CDR2 is SYGVKD in the germline V gene. V shed 2 bases, J shed 11 bases, and the junction held 12 bases outside the gene matches. This CDR3 reads CAISEGSGLAAHRQYF. CDR3 coding DNA: TGTGCCATCAGTGAGGGATCGGGACTAGCGGCTCATCGGCAGTATTTT.

This chain connects TRBV20-1 to TRBJ2-1; possibly TRBD2 for D (5 bases). Germline CDR1 and CDR2: DFQATT and SNEGSKA (reference sequence). Trimming pared 6 bases from V and 0 bases from J, leaving 12 bases between. This CDR3 has 14 amino acids. The CDR3 spells CSAKVSGSYNEQFF. CDR3 nucleotide sequence: TGCAGTGCAAAGGTCAGCGGCTCCTACAATGAGCAGTTCTTC.

This clonotype occurred a few times. The chain has TRBV2 and TRBJ2-1; TRBD2 might be the D (5 bases). The CDR3 runs 10 residues. Trimming pared 7 bases from V and 7 bases from J, leaving 5 bases between. Looked up from germline, CDR1 is SNHLY and CDR2 is FYNNEI. CDR3 sequence: CASTGNEQFF. CDR3 DNA sequence: TGTGCCAGCACGGGGAATGAGCAGTTCTTC. The full variable domain, rest sourced from reference TRBV2 and TRBJ2-1, is EPEVTQTPSHQVTQMGQEVILRCVPISNHLYFYWYRQILGQKVEFLVSFYNNEISEKSEIFDDQFSVERPDGSNFTLKIRSTKLEDSAMYFCASTGNEQFFGPGTRLTVL.

The chain is built from TRBV12-3 or TRBV12-4 and TRBJ2-5; tentative D call: TRBD2 (6 bases). Trimming took off 5 bases at V and 5 bases at J, with 12 bases between the two ends. The CDR3 loop spans 13 amino acids. The CDR3 here is CASSRGTLETQYF. The DNA for the CDR3 is TGTGCCAGCAGTCGGGGGACCCTGGAGACCCAGTACTTC.

The chain combines TRBV12-3 or TRBV12-4 with TRBJ2-7; possibly TRBD1 for D (5 bases). V lost 6 bases and J lost 5, with 20 bases in between. The CDR3 extends over 15 amino acids. The DNA of the CDR3 is TGTGCCAGCAGCTCGACAGAAGTTGACACCCACGAGCAGTACTTC. Residues: CASSSTEVDTHEQYF.

This clonotype was counted between two and nine times. This chain connects TRBV5-1 to TRBJ2-5; 16 positions agree with TRBD2. The CDR3 has 18 amino acids. V dropped 3 bases and J dropped 5; count of bases not matched to a gene: 10. In germline, CDR1 is SGHRS, CDR2 YFSETQ. The CDR3 bases are TGCGCCAGCAGCTCCGGGACTAGCGGGAGGGCCGGTACGGAGACCCAGTACTTC. Amino acid sequence: CASSSGTSGRAGTETQYF.

This chain joins TRBV27 and TRBJ1-6; D unclear. This CDR3 comprises 14 residues. CDR1 MNHEY and CDR2 SMNVEV come from the germline V gene (reference sequence). V was shortened by 4 bases and J by 3 bases, with 7 bases between the two germline ends. The CDR3 is CASSSTDYNSPLHF. The DNA for the CDR3 is TGTGCCAGCAGTTCTACAGACTATAATTCACCCCTCCACTTT.

This clonotype has a handful of counts. This rearrangement joins TRBV20-1 to TRBJ1-4, with D possibly TRBD1 on 5 matching bases. Germline CDR1 and CDR2: DFQATT and SNEGSKA (reference sequence). The CDR3 sequence is 12 residues long. Trimming removed 6 bases at V and 8 bases at J, with 13 bases between. The CDR3 DNA reads TGCAGTGCCAGGATCTCAGGGGAAAAACTGTTTTTT. Residues: CSARISGEKLFF.

This clonotype was counted many times. The chain is built from TRBV7-2 and TRBJ2-7; D possibly corresponds to TRBD1 (5 bases). The CDR3 loop spans 12 amino acids. V dropped 5 bases and J dropped 6 bases, with 11 bases sitting between them. Germline V gene lookup returns CDR1 SGHTA and CDR2 FQGNSA. The CDR3 is CASSQQGVEQYF. The CDR3, as DNA: TGTGCCAGCAGCCAGCAAGGGGTCGAGCAGTACTTC.

This clonotype was seen more than once but under ten times. This chain joins TRBV20-1 and TRBJ2-5, with TRBD2 matching over 9 bases. With V trimmed by 3 bases and J by 2 bases, 7 bases remained unmatched. Germline assignment: CDR1 DFQATT and CDR2 SNEGSKA (reference sequence). This CDR3 has 15 amino acids. CDR3 amino acids: CSARRAGGPQETQYF. The DNA of the CDR3 is TGCAGTGCTAGGAGAGCGGGGGGTCCTCAAGAGACCCAGTACTTC.

This clonotype was observed many times. The chain recombines TRBV9 with TRBJ1-1; D unclear. Per germline, CDR1 SGDLS and CDR2 YYNGEE. The CDR3 extends over 13 amino acids. V was shortened by 5 bases and J by 0 bases, with 8 bases between the two germline ends. The CDR3 nucleotides read TGTGCCAGCAGTCCGGGCGTGAACACTGAAGCTTTCTTT. Encoded protein: CASSPGVNTEAFF. The variable domain in full, with the rest retrieved from reference TRBV9 and TRBJ1-1, is DSGVTQTPKHLITATGQRVTLRCSPRSGDLSVYWYQQSLDQGLQFLIQYYNGEERAKGNILERFSAQQFPDLHSELNLSSLELGDSALYFCASSPGVNTEAFFGQGTRLTVV.

V is TRBV27 and J is TRBJ2-2; D remains ambiguous. V was clipped by 2 bases and J by 1 base, with 8 bases between them. This CDR3 comprises 15 residues. Germline V gives CDR1 MNHEY, CDR2 SMNVEV (reference sequence). The CDR3, as DNA: TGTGCCAGCAGTTTAACGATTGGGAACACCGGGGAGCTGTTTTTT. It translates to CASSLTIGNTGELFF.

This chain joins TRBV9 and TRBJ1-2; D unclear. Germline lookup yields CDR1 SGDLS and CDR2 YYNGEE. Between the trimmed V and J ends, which lost 4 bases and 0 bases, there was a span of 13 bases. The CDR3 length is 15 residues. In DNA form, the CDR3 reads TGTGCCAGCAGCCCCCGTAGAGGAGCTAACTATGGCTACACCTTC. Residues: CASSPRRGANYGYTF.